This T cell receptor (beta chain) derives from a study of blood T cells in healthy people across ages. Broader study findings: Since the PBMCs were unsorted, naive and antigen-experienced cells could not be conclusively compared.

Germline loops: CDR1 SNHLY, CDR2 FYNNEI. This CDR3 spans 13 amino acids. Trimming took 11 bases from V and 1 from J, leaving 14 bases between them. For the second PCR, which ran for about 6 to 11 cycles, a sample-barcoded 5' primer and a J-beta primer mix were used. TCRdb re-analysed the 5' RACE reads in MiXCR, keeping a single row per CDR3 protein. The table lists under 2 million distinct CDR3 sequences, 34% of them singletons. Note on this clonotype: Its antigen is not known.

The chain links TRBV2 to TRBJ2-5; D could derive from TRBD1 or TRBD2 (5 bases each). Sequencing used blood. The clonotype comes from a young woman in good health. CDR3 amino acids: CAVPGAIQETQYF. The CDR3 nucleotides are TGTGCCGTTCCCGGGGCTATCCAAGAGACCCAGTACTTC.